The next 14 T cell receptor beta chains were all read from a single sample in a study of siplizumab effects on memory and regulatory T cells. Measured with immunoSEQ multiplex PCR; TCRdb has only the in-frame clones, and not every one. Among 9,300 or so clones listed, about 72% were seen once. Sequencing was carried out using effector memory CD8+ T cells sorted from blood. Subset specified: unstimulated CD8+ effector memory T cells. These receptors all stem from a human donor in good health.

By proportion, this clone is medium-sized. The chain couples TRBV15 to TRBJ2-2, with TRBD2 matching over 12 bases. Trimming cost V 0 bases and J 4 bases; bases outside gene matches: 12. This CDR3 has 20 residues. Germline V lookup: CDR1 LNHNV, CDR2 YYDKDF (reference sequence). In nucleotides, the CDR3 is TGTGCCACCAGCAGAGAGCGGACTAGCGGGACCATTTCGTCCACCGGGGAGCTGTTTTTT. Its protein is CATSRERTSGTISSTGELFF.

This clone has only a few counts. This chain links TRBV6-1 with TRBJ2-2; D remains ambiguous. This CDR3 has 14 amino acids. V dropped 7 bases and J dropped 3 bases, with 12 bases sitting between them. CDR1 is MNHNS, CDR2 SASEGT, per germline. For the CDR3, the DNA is TGTGCCAGCACCACCCTCGGTGACACCGGGGAGCTGTTTTTT. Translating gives CASTTLGDTGELFF.

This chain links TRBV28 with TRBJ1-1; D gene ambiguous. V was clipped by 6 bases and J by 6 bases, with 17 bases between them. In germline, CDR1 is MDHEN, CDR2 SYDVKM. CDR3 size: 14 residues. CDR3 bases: TGTGCCAGCAGGGCGGGCGGGCTTAAGTCTGAAGCTTTCTTT. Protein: CASRAGGLKSEAFF. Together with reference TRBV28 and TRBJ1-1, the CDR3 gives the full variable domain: DVKVTQSSRYLVKRTGEKVFLECVQDMDHENMFWYRQDPGLGLRLIYFSYDVKMKEKGDIPEGYSVSREKKERFSLILESASTNQTSMYLCASRAGGLKSEAFFGQGTRLTVV.

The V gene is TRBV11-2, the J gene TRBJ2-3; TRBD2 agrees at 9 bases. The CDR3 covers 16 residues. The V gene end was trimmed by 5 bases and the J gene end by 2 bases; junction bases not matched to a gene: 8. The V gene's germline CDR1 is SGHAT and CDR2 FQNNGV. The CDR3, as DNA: TGTGCCAGCAGCCTTCTAGCGGGAACTATCACAGATACGCAGTATTTT. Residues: CASSLLAGTITDTQYF.

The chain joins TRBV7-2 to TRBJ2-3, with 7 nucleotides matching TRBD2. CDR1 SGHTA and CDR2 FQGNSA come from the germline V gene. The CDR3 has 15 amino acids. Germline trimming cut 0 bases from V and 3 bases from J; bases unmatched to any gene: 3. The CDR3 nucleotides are TGTGCCAGCAGCTTAGCGGGAGGGAGGACAGATACGCAGTATTTT. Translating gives CASSLAGGRTDTQYF.

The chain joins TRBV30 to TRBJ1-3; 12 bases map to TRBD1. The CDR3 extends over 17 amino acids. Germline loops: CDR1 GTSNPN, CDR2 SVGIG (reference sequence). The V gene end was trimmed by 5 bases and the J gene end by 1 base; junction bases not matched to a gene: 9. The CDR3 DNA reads TGTGCCTGGGACCGGGACAGGGGGCCTGGGTCTGGAAACACCATATATTTT. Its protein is CAWDRDRGPGSGNTIYF.

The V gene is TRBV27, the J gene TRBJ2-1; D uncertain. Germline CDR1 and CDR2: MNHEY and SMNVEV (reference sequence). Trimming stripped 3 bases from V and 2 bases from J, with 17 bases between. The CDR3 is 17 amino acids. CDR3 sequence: CASSFLGRGWAYNEQFF. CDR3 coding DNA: TGTGCCAGCAGTTTTTTGGGTCGAGGATGGGCCTACAATGAGCAGTTCTTC.

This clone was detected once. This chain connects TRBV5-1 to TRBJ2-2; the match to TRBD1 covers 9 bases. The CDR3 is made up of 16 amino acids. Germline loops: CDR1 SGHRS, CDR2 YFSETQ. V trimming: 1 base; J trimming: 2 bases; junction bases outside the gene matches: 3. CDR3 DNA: TGCGCCAGCAGCTTGAAGGACAGGGGAAACACCGGGGAGCTGTTTTTT. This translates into CASSLKDRGNTGELFF.

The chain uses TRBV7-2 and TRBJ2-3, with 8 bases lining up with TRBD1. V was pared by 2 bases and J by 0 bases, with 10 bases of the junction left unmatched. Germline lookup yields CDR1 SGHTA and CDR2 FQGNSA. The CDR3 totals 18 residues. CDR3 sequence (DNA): TGTGCCAGCAGCTTACCAAAAAAGGGACAGGAGAGCACAGATACGCAGTATTTT. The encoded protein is CASSLPKKGQESTDTQYF.

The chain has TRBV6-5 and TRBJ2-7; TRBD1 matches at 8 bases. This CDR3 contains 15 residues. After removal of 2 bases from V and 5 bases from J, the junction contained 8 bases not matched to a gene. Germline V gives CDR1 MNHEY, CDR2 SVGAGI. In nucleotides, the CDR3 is TGTGCCAGCAGTTACACCCCGGACAGGGTGCACGAGCAGTACTTC. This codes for CASSYTPDRVHEQYF.

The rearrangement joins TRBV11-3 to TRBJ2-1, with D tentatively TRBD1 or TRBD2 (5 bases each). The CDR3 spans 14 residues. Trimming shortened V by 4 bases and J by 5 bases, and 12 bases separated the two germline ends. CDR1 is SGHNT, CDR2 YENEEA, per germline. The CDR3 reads CASSSYGGNNEQFF. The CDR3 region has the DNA TGTGCCAGCAGCTCATATGGGGGAAACAATGAGCAGTTCTTC.

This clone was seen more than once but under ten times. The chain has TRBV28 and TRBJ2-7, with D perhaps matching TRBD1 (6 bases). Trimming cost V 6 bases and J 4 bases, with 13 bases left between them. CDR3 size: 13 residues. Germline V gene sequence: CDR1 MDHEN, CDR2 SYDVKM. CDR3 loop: CASSPSGQYEQYF. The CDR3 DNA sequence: TGTGCCAGCAGCCCGAGCGGACAGTACGAGCAGTACTTC.

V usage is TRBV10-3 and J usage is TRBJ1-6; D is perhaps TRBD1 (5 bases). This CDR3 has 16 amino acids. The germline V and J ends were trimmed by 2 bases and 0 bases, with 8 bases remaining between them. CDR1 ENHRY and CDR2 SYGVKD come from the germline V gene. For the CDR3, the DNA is TGTGCCATCAGTGAGGACAGTAGCTCCTATAATTCACCCCTCCACTTT. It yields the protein CAISEDSSSYNSPLHF.

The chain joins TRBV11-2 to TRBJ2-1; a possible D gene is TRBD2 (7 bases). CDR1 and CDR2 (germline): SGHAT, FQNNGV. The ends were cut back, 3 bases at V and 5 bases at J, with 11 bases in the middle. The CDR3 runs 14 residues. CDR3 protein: CASSFGGPNNEQFF. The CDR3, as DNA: TGTGCCAGCAGCTTCGGGGGGCCTAACAATGAGCAGTTCTTC.